The sequence of this TCR beta chain was determined in a study of identical twins. Whole-study findings and limits: Conclusions rested on cross-sectional statistics rather than following the same donors.

CDR3 length: 12 amino acids. The V gene's germline CDR1 is SNHLY and CDR2 FYNNEI. The ends were cut back, 3 bases at V and 2 bases at J, with 5 bases in the middle. TCRdb re-derived calls from the 5' RACE reads in MiXCR, one entry per CDR3 protein. The data show fewer than 650,000 distinct CDR3 sequences, more than 9% seen once. Concerning this clonotype itself: Its antigen is unidentified.

Only healthy Caucasians were enrolled as donors. These records were also assigned to another study, of yellow fever vaccine responses in identical twins.

The sequence derives from a woman younger than 30 in good health. The chain combines TRBV2 with TRBJ2-7; the D is unclear. Sequencing input: PBMCs. As DNA, the CDR3 is TGTGCCAGCAGTGACAGGCCCTACGAGCAGTACTTC. As protein: CASSDRPYEQYF.